The clone carrying this TCR beta chain turned up a few times. Its target is unknown. Preparing the TCRbeta library involved the use of unique molecular identifiers. TCRdb called the PCR reads again in MiXCR, with one record for every CDR3 protein. The sample carries approximately 430,000 distinct CDR3 sequences, 16% recorded once. The sample originates from a study of T-cell reconstitution after alpha-beta-depleted transplantation in children. Study outcomes and limitations: Alpha-beta T cells present about two months after transplant were reported to originate from several hundred expanded graft clones. By one year post-transplant, T-cell counts and diversity largely arose from T cells that were newly produced.

The TCR comes from a boy younger than two who had a stem cell transplant for Wiskott-Aldrich syndrome, so the T cells may come from the graft donor. The source material was PBMCs, mostly from graft donor cells, sampled 360 days after TCRalphabeta/CD19-depleted stem cell transplant.

CDR3 amino acids: CSVEKGVGGAVSSYEQYF. CDR3 coding DNA: TGCAGCGTTGAAAAAGGGGTAGGGGGCGCGGTGAGCTCCTACGAGCAGTACTTC. The chain has TRBV29-1 and TRBJ2-7, with 7 bases lining up with TRBD1. The germline CDR1 and CDR2 sequences are SQVTM and ANQGSEA. CDR3 length: 18 amino acids. The J segment lost 0 bases and the V segment lost 2 bases, leaving 16 bases of the junction unmatched.